This TCR beta chain was captured by sequencing in a study of memory CD4+ T cells and cytomegalovirus serostatus. Study-level background: Healthy Belgian adult donors included 9 or 10 CMV-positive and more than 20 CMV-negative people. Regarding the study as a whole: 67 of 164 known CMV-associated TCRbeta sequences appeared in CD4+ memory. CMV serostatus prediction reached median AUC 0.95, or 0.91 with US-trained model.

The sort gate was single viable CD3+CD4+CD8-CD45RO+ cells for memory CD4+ T cells. Note on this clone: Antigen: not known.

TCRdb's copy holds only in-frame clones and misses some; the assay was immunoSEQ multiplex PCR. The sample records about 58,000 clones, less than 85% being singletons. This CDR3 is 13 amino acids long. Trimming shortened V by 5 bases and J by 7 bases, and 14 bases separated the two germline ends. The germline V gene encodes CDR1 LNHDA and CDR2 SQIVND (reference sequence). The clonotype was recovered from an adult in good health and CMV-seronegative. Some clones in this sample may be carry-over from other donors' samples. Sample: memory CD4+ T cells from blood. The rearrangement links TRBV19 to TRBJ1-2; D is possibly TRBD1 (5 bases). The CDR3 DNA reads as TGTGCCAGTAGTCCGGGGGAGGCACGTGGCTACACCTTC. Protein product: CASSPGEARGYTF.